This T cell receptor beta chain is drawn from a study of identical twins. Study-level results: Models predicted less out-of-frame TCR alpha sharing in monozygotic twins than was found.

Each CDR3 protein gets one entry after TCRdb re-called the 5' RACE reads with MiXCR. The table lists about 330,000 distinct CDR3 sequences, more than 9% of them singletons, with 7.2% in the top ten. CDR3 length equals 16 residues. The germline V gene encodes CDR1 MDHEN and CDR2 SYDVKM. Germline trimming cut 3 bases from V and 5 bases from J; bases unmatched to any gene: 7. Notes on this clonotype: The antigen remains undetermined.

The sample also formed part of further work on yellow fever vaccine responses in identical twins.

The rearrangement joins TRBV28 to TRBJ2-3, with 11 bases that match TRBD2. Sequenced: CD8+ T cells sorted from blood. The TCR was taken from a woman under 30 in good health. The CDR3 loop reads CASSFRLAGRGDTQYF. The CDR3 nucleotides read TGTGCCAGCAGTTTCAGACTAGCGGGGAGGGGAGATACGCAGTATTTT.